This TCR beta chain was retrieved from a study of T cells in Graves' hyperthyroidism and ophthalmopathy. Lactation, pregnancy, other autoimmune disease or uncontrolled infection excluded patients. Using more than 7.5 ml of fresh peripheral blood, PBMCs were prepared. Germline V gives CDR1 MGHRA, CDR2 YSYEKL. The CDR3 has 17 residues. The V gene end was trimmed by 0 bases and the J gene end by 5 bases; junction bases not matched to a gene: 8. RNA transcripts provided the source from which TCR beta CDR3 regions were amplified. Carried out on the TCR CDR3, a first-round RT-PCR used the HTBI primer set. Using its own MiXCR run on the multiplex PCR reads, TCRdb lists one record per CDR3 protein. Of more than 350,000 distinct CDR3 sequences in the sample, 14% to 15% were seen once.

The chain links TRBV4-1 to TRBJ2-1; 9 bases are a match to TRBD2. The sequenced sample consisted of blood. The receptor comes from a woman in her 30s with Graves' hyperthyroidism. DNA for the CDR3: TGCGCCAGCAGCCAAGATAGGGCGGGAGGGCCTAACAATGAGCAGTTCTTC. Its protein is CASSQDRAGGPNNEQFF.